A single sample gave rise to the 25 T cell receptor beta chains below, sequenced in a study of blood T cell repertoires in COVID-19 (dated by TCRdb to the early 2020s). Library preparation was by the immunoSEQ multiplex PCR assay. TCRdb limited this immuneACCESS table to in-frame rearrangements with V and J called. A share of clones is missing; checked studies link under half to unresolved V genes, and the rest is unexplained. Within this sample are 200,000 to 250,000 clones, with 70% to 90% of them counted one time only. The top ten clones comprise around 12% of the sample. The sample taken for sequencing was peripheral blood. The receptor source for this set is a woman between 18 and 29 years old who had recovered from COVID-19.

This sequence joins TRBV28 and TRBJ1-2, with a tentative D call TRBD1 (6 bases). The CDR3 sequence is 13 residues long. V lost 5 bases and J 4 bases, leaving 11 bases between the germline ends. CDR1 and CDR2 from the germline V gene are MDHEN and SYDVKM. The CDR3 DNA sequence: TGTGCCAGCAGTGGGGACAAATCCTATGGCTACACCTTC. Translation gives CASSGDKSYGYTF.

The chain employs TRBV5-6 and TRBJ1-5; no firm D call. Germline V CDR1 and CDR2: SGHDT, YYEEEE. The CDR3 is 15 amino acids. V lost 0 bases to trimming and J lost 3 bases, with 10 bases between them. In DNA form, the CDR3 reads TGTGCCAGCAGCTTGGCCGTAGATAACAATCAGCCCCAGCATTTT. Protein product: CASSLAVDNNQPQHF.

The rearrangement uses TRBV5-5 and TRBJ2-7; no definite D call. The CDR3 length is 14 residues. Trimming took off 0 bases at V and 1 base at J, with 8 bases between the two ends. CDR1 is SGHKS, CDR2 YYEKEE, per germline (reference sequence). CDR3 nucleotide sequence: TGTGCCAGCAGCTTGGACTTGCTATCCTACGAGCAGTACTTC. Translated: CASSLDLLSYEQYF.

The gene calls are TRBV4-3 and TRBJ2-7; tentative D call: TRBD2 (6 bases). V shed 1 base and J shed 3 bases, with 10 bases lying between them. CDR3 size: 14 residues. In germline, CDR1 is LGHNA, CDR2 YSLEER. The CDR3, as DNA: TGCGCCAGCAGCCAAGGTAGCGGAGACTACGAGCAGTACTTC. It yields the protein CASSQGSGDYEQYF.

CDR3 DNA: TGTGCCAGTAGAACAGGGGGAAGCACTGAAGCTTTCTTT. Protein sequence: CASRTGGSTEAFF. The J gene is TRBJ1-1, the V gene TRBV19, with TRBD1 identical over 8 bases. The CDR3 extends over 13 amino acids. Losses at the gene ends were 6 bases for V and 4 bases for J; bases not matched to a gene: 4. Looked up from germline, CDR1 is LNHDA and CDR2 is SQIVND (reference sequence).

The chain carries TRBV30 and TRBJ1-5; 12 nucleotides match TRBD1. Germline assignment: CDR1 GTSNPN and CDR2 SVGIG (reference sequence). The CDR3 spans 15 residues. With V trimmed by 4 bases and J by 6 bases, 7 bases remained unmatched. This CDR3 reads CAWTPGQGAGQPQHF. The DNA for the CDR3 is TGTGCCTGGACCCCGGGACAGGGGGCGGGTCAGCCCCAGCATTTT.

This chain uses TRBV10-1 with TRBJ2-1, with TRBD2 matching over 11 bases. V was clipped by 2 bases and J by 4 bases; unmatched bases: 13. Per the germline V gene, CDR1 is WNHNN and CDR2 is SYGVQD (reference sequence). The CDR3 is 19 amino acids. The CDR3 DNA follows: TGCGCCAGCAGTGAGGGGGGGACTAGCGGACTTATCGCGTACAATGAGCAGTTCTTC. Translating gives CASSEGGTSGLIAYNEQFF.

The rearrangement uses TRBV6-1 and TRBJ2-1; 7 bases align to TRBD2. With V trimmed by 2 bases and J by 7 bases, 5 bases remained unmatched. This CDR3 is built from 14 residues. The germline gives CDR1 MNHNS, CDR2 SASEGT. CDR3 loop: CASSEYGRINEQFF. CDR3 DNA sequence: TGTGCCAGCAGTGAATACGGGAGGATTAATGAGCAGTTCTTC.

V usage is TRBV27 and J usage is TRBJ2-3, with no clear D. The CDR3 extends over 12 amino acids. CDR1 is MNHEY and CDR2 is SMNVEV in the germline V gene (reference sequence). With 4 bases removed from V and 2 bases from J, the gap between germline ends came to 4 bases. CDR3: CASSSNTDTQYF. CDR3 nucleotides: TGTGCCAGCAGTTCAAACACAGATACGCAGTATTTT.

CDR3 residues: CATRTGNYEQYF. CDR3 bases: TGTGCCACCCGGACAGGCAACTACGAGCAGTACTTC. The chain links TRBV12-3 or TRBV12-4 to TRBJ2-7, with 7 bases lining up with TRBD1. Trimming took 10 bases from V and 3 from J; bases not matched to a gene: 6. This CDR3 has 12 residues.

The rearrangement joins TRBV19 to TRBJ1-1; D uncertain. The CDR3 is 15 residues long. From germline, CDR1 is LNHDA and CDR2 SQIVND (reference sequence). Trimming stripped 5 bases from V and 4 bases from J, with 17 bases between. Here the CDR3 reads CASSARGRAVTEAFF. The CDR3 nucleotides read TGTGCCAGTAGTGCACGAGGGAGGGCGGTCACTGAAGCTTTCTTT.

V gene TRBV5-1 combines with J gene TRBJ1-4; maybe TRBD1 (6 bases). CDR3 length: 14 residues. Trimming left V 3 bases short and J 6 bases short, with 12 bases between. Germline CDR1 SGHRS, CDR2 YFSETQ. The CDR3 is CASSYGTRDEKLFF. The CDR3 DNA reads TGCGCCAGCAGCTACGGGACAAGGGATGAAAAACTGTTTTTT.

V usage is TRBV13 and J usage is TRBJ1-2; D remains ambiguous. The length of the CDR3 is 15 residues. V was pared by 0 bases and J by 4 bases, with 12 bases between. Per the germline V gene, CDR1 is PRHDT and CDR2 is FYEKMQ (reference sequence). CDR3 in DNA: TGTGCCAGCAGCTTAGGCCGGGGTACTAGCTATGGCTACACCTTC. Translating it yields CASSLGRGTSYGYTF.

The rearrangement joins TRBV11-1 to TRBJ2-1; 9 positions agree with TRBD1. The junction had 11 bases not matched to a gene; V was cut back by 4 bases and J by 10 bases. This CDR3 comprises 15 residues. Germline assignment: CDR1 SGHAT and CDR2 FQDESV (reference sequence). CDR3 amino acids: CASSSTGQGIGEQFF. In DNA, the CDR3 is TGTGCCAGCAGCTCCACGGGACAGGGAATCGGAGAGCAGTTCTTC.

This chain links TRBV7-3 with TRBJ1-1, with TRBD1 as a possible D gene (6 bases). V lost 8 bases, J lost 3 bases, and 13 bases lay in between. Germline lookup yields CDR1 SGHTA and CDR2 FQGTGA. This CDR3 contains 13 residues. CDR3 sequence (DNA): TGTGCCAGCCGGGACATCCTTGACACTGAAGCTTTCTTT. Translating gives CASRDILDTEAFF.

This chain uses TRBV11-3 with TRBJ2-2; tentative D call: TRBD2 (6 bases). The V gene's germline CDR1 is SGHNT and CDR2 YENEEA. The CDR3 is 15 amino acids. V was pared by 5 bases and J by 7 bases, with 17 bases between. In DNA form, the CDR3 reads TGTGCCAGCAGCCCCTCGGGCGGGATGAACGGGGAGCTGTTTTTT. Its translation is CASSPSGGMNGELFF.

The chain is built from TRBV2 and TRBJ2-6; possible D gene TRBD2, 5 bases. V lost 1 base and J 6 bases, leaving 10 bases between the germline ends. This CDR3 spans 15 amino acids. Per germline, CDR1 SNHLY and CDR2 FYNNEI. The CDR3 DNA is TGTGCCAGCAGTGAAGGGACTCATGAGGCCAACGTCCTGACTTTC. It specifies CASSEGTHEANVLTF. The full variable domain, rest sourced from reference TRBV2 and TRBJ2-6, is EPEVTQTPSHQVTQMGQEVILRCVPISNHLYFYWYRQILGQKVEFLVSFYNNEISEKSEIFDDQFSVERPDGSNFTLKIRSTKLEDSAMYFCASSEGTHEANVLTFGAGSRLTVL.

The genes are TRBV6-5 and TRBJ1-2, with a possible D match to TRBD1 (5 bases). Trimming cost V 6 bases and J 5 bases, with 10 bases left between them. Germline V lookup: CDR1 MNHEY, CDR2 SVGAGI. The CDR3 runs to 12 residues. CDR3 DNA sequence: TGTGCCAGCAGACAGGAAGGATATGGCTACACCTTC. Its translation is CASRQEGYGYTF.

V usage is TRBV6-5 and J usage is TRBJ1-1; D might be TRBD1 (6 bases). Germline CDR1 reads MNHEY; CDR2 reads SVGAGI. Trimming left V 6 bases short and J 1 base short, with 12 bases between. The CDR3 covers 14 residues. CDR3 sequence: CASSYRTENTEAFF. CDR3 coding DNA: TGTGCCAGCAGCTATAGGACAGAGAACACTGAAGCTTTCTTT.

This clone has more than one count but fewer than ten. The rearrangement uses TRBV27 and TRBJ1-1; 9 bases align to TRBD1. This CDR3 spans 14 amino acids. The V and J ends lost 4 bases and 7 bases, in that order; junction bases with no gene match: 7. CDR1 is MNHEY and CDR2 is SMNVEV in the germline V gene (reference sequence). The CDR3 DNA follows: TGTGCCAGCAGTTCCCACAGGGGGCGCAGTGAAGCTTTCTTT. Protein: CASSSHRGRSEAFF.

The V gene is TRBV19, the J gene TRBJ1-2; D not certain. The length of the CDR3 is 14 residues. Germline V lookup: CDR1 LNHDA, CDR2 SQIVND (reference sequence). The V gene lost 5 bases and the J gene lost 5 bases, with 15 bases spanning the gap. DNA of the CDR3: TGTGCCAGTAGTCCTTTCTCAGGTCTTTATGGCTACACCTTC. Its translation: CASSPFSGLYGYTF.

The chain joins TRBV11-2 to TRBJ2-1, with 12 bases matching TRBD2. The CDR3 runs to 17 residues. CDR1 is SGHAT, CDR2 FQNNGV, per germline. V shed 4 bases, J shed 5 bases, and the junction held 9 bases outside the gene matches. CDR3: CASSSPFGLAGNNEQFF. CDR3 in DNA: TGTGCCAGCAGCTCCCCTTTCGGACTAGCGGGAAACAATGAGCAGTTCTTC.

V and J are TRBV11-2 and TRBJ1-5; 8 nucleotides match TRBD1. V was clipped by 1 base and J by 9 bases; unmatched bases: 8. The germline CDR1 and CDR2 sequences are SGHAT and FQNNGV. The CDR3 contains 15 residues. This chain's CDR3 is CASSLGTGSRTPQHF. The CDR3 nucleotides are TGTGCCAGCAGCTTAGGGACAGGGTCCCGAACGCCCCAGCATTTT. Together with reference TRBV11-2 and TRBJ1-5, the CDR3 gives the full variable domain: EAGVAQSPRYKIIEKRQSVAFWCNPISGHATLYWYQQILGQGPKLLIQFQNNGVVDDSQLPKDRFSAERLKGVDSTLKIQPAKLEDSAVYLCASSLGTGSRTPQHFGDGTRLSIL.

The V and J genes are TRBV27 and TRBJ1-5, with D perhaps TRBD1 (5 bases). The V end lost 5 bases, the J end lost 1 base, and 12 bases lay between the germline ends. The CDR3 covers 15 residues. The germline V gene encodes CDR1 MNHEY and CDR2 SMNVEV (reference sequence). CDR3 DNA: TGTGCCAGCAGTGGGCTTGGGGGGAGCAATCAGCCCCAGCATTTT. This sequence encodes CASSGLGGSNQPQHF.

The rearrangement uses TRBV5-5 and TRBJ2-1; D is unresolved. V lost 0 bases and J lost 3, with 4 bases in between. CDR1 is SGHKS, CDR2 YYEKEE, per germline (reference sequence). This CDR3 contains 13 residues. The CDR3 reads CASSLASYNEQFF. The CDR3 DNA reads TGTGCCAGCAGCTTGGCCAGCTACAATGAGCAGTTCTTC.